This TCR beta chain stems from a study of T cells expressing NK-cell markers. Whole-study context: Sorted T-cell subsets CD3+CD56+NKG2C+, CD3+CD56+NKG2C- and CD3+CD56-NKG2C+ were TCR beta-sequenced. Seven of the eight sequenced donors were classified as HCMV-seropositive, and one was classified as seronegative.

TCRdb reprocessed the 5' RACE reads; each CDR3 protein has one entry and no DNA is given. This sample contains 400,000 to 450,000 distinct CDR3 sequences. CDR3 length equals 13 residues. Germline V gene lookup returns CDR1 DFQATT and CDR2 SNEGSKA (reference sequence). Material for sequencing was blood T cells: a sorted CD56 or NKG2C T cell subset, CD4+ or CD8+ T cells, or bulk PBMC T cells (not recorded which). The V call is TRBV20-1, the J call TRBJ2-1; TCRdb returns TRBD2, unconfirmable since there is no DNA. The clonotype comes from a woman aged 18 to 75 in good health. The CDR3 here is CSAEGLSYNEQFF.